The 17 T cell receptor beta chains in this list originate from one sample, sequenced in a study of beta chain features in type 1 diabetes (dated by TCRdb to the late 2010s). The library was built by means of the immunoSEQ multiplex PCR assay. The entire amount of isolated RNA was reverse transcribed using the High Capacity cDNA Reverse Transcription Kit, so the sequenced TCRB transcripts were expressed ones. Held by TCRdb, this immuneACCESS table contains in-frame sequences only and omits some clones. Under half of the omission traces to an unresolved V gene where checked; the cause of the rest is unknown. Within this sample are 200,000 to 250,000 clones, with around 9.9% of them counted one time only. The ten largest clones take up over 1% of the sample. The material sequenced was central memory CD4+ T cells from blood. Every receptor here comes from a young man in good health.

Only a few counts were recorded for this clone. CDR3 in amino acids: CASSQRTVQETQYF. CDR3 DNA: TGTGCCAGCAGCCAAAGGACAGTCCAAGAGACCCAGTACTTC. The chain is built from TRBV7-6 and TRBJ2-5, with a tentative D call TRBD1 (6 bases). V lost 5 bases and J lost 1, with 11 bases in between. The CDR3 has 14 residues. The germline V gene encodes CDR1 SGHVS and CDR2 FNYEAQ. Combining the CDR3 with reference TRBV7-6 and TRBJ2-5 gives the whole variable domain GAGVSQSPRYKVTKRGQDVALRCDPISGHVSLYWYRQALGQGPEFLTYFNYEAQQDKSGLPNDRFSAERPEGSISTLTIQRTEQRDSAMYRCASSQRTVQETQYFGPGTRLLVL.

The chain links TRBV6-5 to TRBJ2-5; D gene unclear. The CDR3 covers 14 residues. Germline loops: CDR1 MNHEY, CDR2 SVGAGI. V lost 2 bases and J 4 bases, leaving 11 bases between the germline ends. The CDR3 sequence is CASSYLRSPETQYF. The CDR3 DNA reads as TGTGCCAGCAGTTACCTGCGGTCCCCAGAGACCCAGTACTTC.

The sample holds many counts of this clone. The chain joins TRBV6-1 to TRBJ1-5; D call uncertain. V dropped 5 bases and J dropped 2 bases, with 10 bases sitting between them. CDR1 and CDR2 from the germline V gene are MNHNS and SASEGT. The length of the CDR3 is 14 residues. The CDR3: CASSRTRGNQPQHF. In DNA form, the CDR3 reads TGTGCCAGCAGTCGAACAAGGGGCAATCAGCCCCAGCATTTT.

The chain couples TRBV6-6 to TRBJ2-3; 7 nucleotides line up with TRBD2. Germline V gene data show CDR1 as MNHNY and CDR2 as SVGAGI (reference sequence). V lost 2 bases and J lost 6; bases outside the gene matches: 8. The CDR3 is 15 residues long. Here the CDR3 DNA reads TGTGCCAGCAGTTACGGGGGAGGGCCATTTGATACGCAGTATTTT. Translated: CASSYGGGPFDTQYF.

This clone was found many times. V usage is TRBV15 and J usage is TRBJ2-1; D is ambiguous. The CDR3 extends over 14 amino acids. Per the germline V gene, CDR1 is LNHNV and CDR2 is YYDKDF (reference sequence). Between the trimmed V and J ends, which lost 1 base and 2 bases, there was a span of 6 bases. As DNA, the CDR3 is TGTGCCACCAGCAGAGGCGATACCTACAATGAGCAGTTCTTC. Its translation is CATSRGDTYNEQFF.

This clone showed up just a few times. The J gene is TRBJ2-1, the V gene TRBV11-3; no firm D call. The germline CDR1 and CDR2 sequences are SGHNT and YENEEA. V dropped 0 bases and J dropped 6 bases, with 6 bases sitting between them. The CDR3 runs 13 residues. CDR3 loop: CASSLDSLNEQFF. DNA for the CDR3: TGTGCCAGCAGCTTAGACTCCCTCAATGAGCAGTTCTTC.

The chain links TRBV7-3 to TRBJ2-2; 9 positions match TRBD2. This CDR3 has 14 residues. Germline lookup yields CDR1 SGHTA and CDR2 FQGTGA. Germline trimming cut 2 bases from V and 6 bases from J; bases unmatched to any gene: 1. The CDR3 bases are TGTGCCAGCAGCTTAGCGGGAGGGCCCGGGGAGCTGTTTTTT. It codes for CASSLAGGPGELFF.

There are a few counts of this clone. The V and J genes are TRBV5-4 and TRBJ2-7; TRBD2 aligns across 9 bases. Losses at the gene ends were 3 bases for V and 2 bases for J; bases not matched to a gene: 3. Germline V gene data show CDR1 as SGHNT and CDR2 as YYREEE (reference sequence). The length of the CDR3 is 14 residues. The CDR3 DNA is TGTGCCAGCAGCTCTAGCGGGAAGGCCTACGAGCAGTACTTC. Its translation is CASSSSGKAYEQYF.

The J gene is TRBJ2-5, the V gene TRBV5-4; D might be TRBD1 (6 bases). Germline V gene data show CDR1 as SGHNT and CDR2 as YYREEE (reference sequence). Trimming stripped 4 bases from V and 7 bases from J, with 11 bases between. This CDR3 region has 12 residues. DNA of the CDR3: TGTGCCAGCAGCGGGGGCGGCGGGACCCAGTACTTC. Translated, it gives CASSGGGGTQYF.

A word on this clone: Possible read error: a much larger clone is one base away. V gene TRBV11-2 combines with J gene TRBJ2-5, with D hard to call. This CDR3 comprises 12 residues. CDR1 is SGHAT, CDR2 FQNNGV, per germline. The V gene lost 0 bases and the J gene lost 4 bases, with 3 bases spanning the gap. This CDR3 reads CASSLDLETQYF. DNA of the CDR3: TGTGCCAGCAGCTTAGACCTAGAGACCCAGTACTTC.

This clone was counted between two and nine times. The rearrangement uses TRBV5-4 and TRBJ2-3; D gene unclear. The V and J ends lost 4 bases and 11 bases respectively, with 17 bases between them. Germline V CDR1 and CDR2: SGHNT, YYREEE (reference sequence). The CDR3 runs to 13 residues. CDR3 sequence: CASSQDGGYRQYF. The CDR3 DNA sequence: TGTGCCAGCAGCCAAGATGGCGGCTACCGGCAGTATTTT. Supplemented by reference TRBV5-4 and TRBJ2-3, the full variable domain reads ETGVTQSPTHLIKTRGQQVTLRCSSQSGHNTVSWYQQALGQGPQFIFQYYREEENGRGNFPPRFSGLQFPNYSSELNVNALELDDSALYLCASSQDGGYRQYFGPGTRLTVL.

This clone has more than one count but fewer than ten. The chain employs TRBV4-1 and TRBJ2-7; 12 positions match TRBD2. Unmatched junction bases numbered 5, after V lost 6 bases and J lost 2 bases. Germline V gives CDR1 MGHRA, CDR2 YSYEKL. CDR3 size: 15 residues. CDR3: CASRRTSGDTYEQYF. The CDR3 DNA follows: TGCGCCAGCAGGCGGACTAGCGGGGATACCTACGAGCAGTACTTC.

This clone came up many times. This chain links TRBV14 with TRBJ2-3; D not resolved. This CDR3 contains 11 residues. The germline V gene has CDR1 SGHDN and CDR2 FVKESK. Trimming removed 3 bases from V and 3 bases from J, with 1 base in between. CDR3 in DNA: TGTGCCAGCAGCCATACAGATACGCAGTATTTT. Protein: CASSHTDTQYF.

At least ten counts were recorded for this clone. This CDR3 is CASSLIAVTGGTEAFF. The CDR3 DNA reads as TGTGCCAGCAGCTTAATCGCGGTGACAGGGGGCACTGAAGCTTTCTTT. V gene TRBV7-2 combines with J gene TRBJ1-1; 9 nucleotides line up with TRBD1. CDR3 length: 16 amino acids. Germline V gene lookup returns CDR1 SGHTA and CDR2 FQGNSA. J lost 4 bases, V lost 2 bases, and 8 bases had no gene match.

Only a few counts were recorded for this clone. The chain combines TRBV2 with TRBJ1-5, with D uncertain. CDR1 is SNHLY and CDR2 is FYNNEI in the germline V gene. The CDR3 spans 13 residues. V lost 6 bases, J lost 4 bases, and 10 bases lay in between. CDR3 sequence reads: CASSADLNQPQHF. The CDR3 DNA is TGTGCCAGCAGCGCTGACCTGAATCAGCCCCAGCATTTT.

This clone was seen many times. The chain uses TRBV7-2 and TRBJ2-5, with D unresolved. V was pared by 2 bases and J by 5 bases, with 3 bases between. This CDR3 has 11 residues. The V gene's germline CDR1 is SGHTA and CDR2 FQGNSA. CDR3 sequence: CASSLSETQYF. CDR3 bases: TGTGCCAGCAGCTTAAGTGAGACCCAGTACTTC.

In this sample, this clone turned up many times. The chain carries TRBV30 and TRBJ2-3, with TRBD2 matching over 7 bases. V shed 5 bases and J 5 bases; nucleotides not matched to a gene: 7. From germline, CDR1 is GTSNPN and CDR2 SVGIG (reference sequence). This CDR3 has 13 amino acids. The CDR3 DNA is TGTGCCTGGTGTCGCAGGGAGGGAGATACGCAGTATTTT. This encodes CAWCRREGDTQYF.